This T cell receptor beta chain came from a study of blood T cell repertoires in COVID-19. The CDR3 loop spans 12 amino acids. The germline gives CDR1 SGHRS, CDR2 YFSETQ. Trimming took off 5 bases at V and 7 bases at J, with 10 bases between the two ends. Assay: immunoSEQ multiplex PCR; the TCRdb copy retains only in-frame clones and omits some. The table records about 290,000 clones, around four fifths of them present only once. The clonotype was recovered from a woman aged 45-59 years with active or convalescent COVID-19. The chain couples TRBV5-1 to TRBJ2-1; D is possibly TRBD2 (6 bases). Sequenced sample: peripheral blood. The CDR3 DNA follows: TGCGCCAGCAGAACGGAGGGGAATGAGCAGTTCTTC. This translates into CASRTEGNEQFF.